This T cell receptor (beta chain) comes out of a study of identical twins. Through template switching, a universal primer site was introduced, and the cDNA contained unique molecular identifiers. TCRdb redid the calling of the 5' RACE reads with MiXCR, one entry per CDR3 protein. The sample consists of under 250,000 distinct CDR3 sequences, around 6.9% of them appearing once. All donors comprised healthy Caucasians. General observations from the study: Twin-shared out-of-frame alpha sequences showed excess low generation probability. Sharing of beta out-of-frame sequences by twins showed a weaker excess.

Worth noting for this clonotype: Its specificity is unknown.

These records were also assigned to another study, of yellow fever vaccine responses in identical twins.

The TCR comes from a young woman in good health. Sequencing input: memory (CD45RO+) T cells sorted from blood.

CDR3 in amino acids: CASSQQGVHGYTF. The CDR3 nucleotides are TGTGCCAGCAGCCAACAGGGGGTTCATGGCTACACCTTC. The V call is TRBV12-3 or TRBV12-4, the J call TRBJ1-2; TRBD1 matches 8 bases. J was trimmed by 6 bases and V by 6 bases; bases with no gene match: 6. The CDR3 extends over 13 amino acids.